The 30 T cell receptor beta chains below were found in one sample sequenced in a study of OX40 agonist ivuxolimab in advanced cancers. The data were produced by immunoSEQ multiplex PCR, yet TCRdb's version contains in-frame clones alone and is incomplete. Of fewer than 45,000 clones listed, around 90% are singletons. The specimen was CD4+ or CD8+ T cells sorted from blood, collected in a trial of the OX40 agonist ivuxolimab. The receptors stem from an adult with an advanced solid tumor such as melanoma, head and neck, liver or kidney cancer.

The chain is built from TRBV6-1 and TRBJ2-1, with D uncertain. The CDR3 sequence is 12 residues long. CDR1 MNHNS and CDR2 SASEGT come from the germline V gene. V was pared by 4 bases and J by 0 bases, with 1 base between. The CDR3 DNA reads TGTGCCAGCAGTGTCTCCTACAATGAGCAGTTCTTC. It is translated as CASSVSYNEQFF.

V usage is TRBV19 and J usage is TRBJ2-5; 7 bases match TRBD1. The J call could be wrong; TRBJ2-7 is a better fit for the DNA end. CDR1 LNHDA and CDR2 SQIVND come from the germline V gene (reference sequence). The CDR3 has 14 amino acids. The CDR3 loop is CASSIRDRAYEQYF. In DNA form, the CDR3 reads TGTGCCAGTAGTATCCGGGACAGAGCCTACGAGCAGTACTTC.

J is TRBJ2-3 and V is TRBV4-1, with D unresolved. The V gene lost 4 bases and the J gene lost 0 bases, with 11 bases spanning the gap. CDR3 size: 15 residues. The germline CDR1 and CDR2 sequences are MGHRA and YSYEKL. CDR3: CASSPTPTSTDTQYF. In DNA, the CDR3 is TGCGCCAGCAGCCCAACTCCCACTAGCACAGATACGCAGTATTTT.

The rearrangement joins TRBV9 to TRBJ1-1, with TRBD1 as a possible D gene (6 bases). This CDR3 contains 14 residues. CDR1 is SGDLS, CDR2 YYNGEE, per germline. V gave up 4 bases and J gave up 1 base, with 11 bases separating them. CDR3 sequence (DNA): TGTGCCAGCAGCCTCGGGGGGGCGAACACTGAAGCTTTCTTT. Encoded protein: CASSLGGANTEAFF.

The chain couples TRBV4-1 to TRBJ1-5; TRBD1 agrees at 7 bases. Germline assignment: CDR1 MGHRA and CDR2 YSYEKL. CDR3 length: 16 residues. V trimming: 1 base; J trimming: 3 bases; junction bases outside the gene matches: 6. CDR3 loop: CASSQAPGQINQPQHF. CDR3 nucleotides: TGCGCCAGCAGCCAAGCACCGGGACAGATCAATCAGCCCCAGCATTTT.

The chain uses TRBV27 and TRBJ2-3; D gene unclear. Germline V lookup: CDR1 MNHEY, CDR2 SMNVEV (reference sequence). The ends were cut back, 1 base at V and 5 bases at J, with 4 bases in the middle. The CDR3 contains 12 residues. The CDR3 DNA reads TGTGCCAGCAGTTTATATGGAGATACGCAGTATTTT. The encoded protein is CASSLYGDTQYF.

The chain combines TRBV27 with TRBJ2-1; D might be TRBD1 (5 bases). The CDR3 totals 15 residues. CDR1 is MNHEY, CDR2 SMNVEV, per germline (reference sequence). The V end lost 1 base, the J end lost 5 bases, and 12 bases lay between the germline ends. The CDR3 loop is CASSLWPGLNNEQFF. The CDR3 DNA is TGTGCCAGCAGTTTATGGCCAGGGTTAAACAATGAGCAGTTCTTC.

CDR3 DNA: TGTGCCAGCAGCAGAACCGTCACTGAAGCTTTCTTT. Translation gives CASSRTVTEAFF. The V and J genes are TRBV6-1 and TRBJ1-1, with D unclear. The ends were cut back, 6 bases at V and 4 bases at J, with 9 bases in the middle. CDR3 length: 12 amino acids. Germline values: CDR1 MNHNS, CDR2 SASEGT.

The rearrangement joins TRBV9 to TRBJ2-3, with TRBD2 matching 11 bases. Germline assignment: CDR1 SGDLS and CDR2 YYNGEE. CDR3 length: 15 amino acids. With V trimmed by 5 bases and J by 2 bases, 4 bases remained unmatched. CDR3 coding DNA: TGTGCCAGCAGACCGGGACTAGCGGACACAGATACGCAGTATTTT. This translates into CASRPGLADTDTQYF. The complete variable domain, with remaining parts taken from reference TRBV9 and TRBJ2-3, reads DSGVTQTPKHLITATGQRVTLRCSPRSGDLSVYWYQQSLDQGLQFLIQYYNGEERAKGNILERFSAQQFPDLHSELNLSSLELGDSALYFCASRPGLADTDTQYFGPGTRLTVL.

CDR3 sequence: CASSQLRVQGDTGELFF. The CDR3 DNA sequence: TGTGCCAGCAGCCAATTACGCGTACAGGGTGACACCGGGGAGCTGTTTTTT. The genes are TRBV7-8 and TRBJ2-2, with D possibly TRBD1 on 6 matching bases. CDR3 length: 17 residues. Deletions cut 5 bases from V and 3 bases from J, with 19 bases between. Germline CDR1 reads SGHVS; CDR2 reads FQNEAQ.

V usage is TRBV5-6 and J usage is TRBJ1-2, with 7 bases aligning to TRBD1. After removal of 0 bases from V and 1 base from J, the junction contained 6 bases not matched to a gene. The CDR3 is 16 residues long. Germline lookup yields CDR1 SGHDT and CDR2 YYEEEE. The CDR3 DNA reads TGTGCCAGCAGCTTGGACGAGACAGGGTTTAACTATGGCTACACCTTC. Protein: CASSLDETGFNYGYTF.

This sequence joins TRBV10-2 and TRBJ1-2; no clear D gene. Germline CDR1 and CDR2: WSHSY and SAAADI. Trimming shortened V by 5 bases and J by 8 bases, and 18 bases separated the two germline ends. CDR3 length equals 14 residues. This CDR3 is CASSSNGVVEGYTF. In nucleotides, the CDR3 is TGCGCCAGCAGTTCCAACGGGGTTGTAGAAGGCTACACCTTC.

This chain links TRBV4-1 with TRBJ2-7, with TRBD1 matching 10 bases. The CDR3 consists of 15 residues. CDR1 is MGHRA, CDR2 YSYEKL, per germline. Trimming at V came to 3 bases and at J to 5 bases, leaving 7 bases not matched to a gene. CDR3 in DNA: TGCGCCAGCAGCCAGCCCGGGACAGGGGATCACGAGCAGTACTTC. Protein product: CASSQPGTGDHEQYF.

The chain employs TRBV5-1 and TRBJ2-1; TRBD2 aligns across 8 bases. From germline, CDR1 is SGHRS and CDR2 YFSETQ. Trimming took 2 bases from V and 6 from J; bases not matched to a gene: 13. This CDR3 contains 17 residues. This chain's CDR3 is CASSLLPPWAGGNEQFF. The CDR3 bases are TGCGCCAGCAGCTTATTGCCCCCTTGGGCGGGAGGCAATGAGCAGTTCTTC.

V and J are TRBV5-6 and TRBJ1-3; a weak D match, TRBD1 (6 bases). This CDR3 region has 15 residues. Between the trimmed V and J ends, which lost 4 bases and 0 bases, there was a span of 11 bases. From germline, CDR1 is SGHDT and CDR2 YYEEEE. The CDR3 DNA reads TGTGCCAGCAGCCGGGACATTTCCTCTGGAAACACCATATATTTT. Its protein product is CASSRDISSGNTIYF. Supplemented by reference TRBV5-6 and TRBJ1-3, the full variable domain reads DAGVTQSPTHLIKTRGQQVTLRCSPKSGHDTVSWYQQALGQGPQFIFQYYEEEERQRGNFPDRFSGHQFPNYSSELNVNALLLGDSALYLCASSRDISSGNTIYFGEGSWLTVV.

The rearrangement joins TRBV5-8 to TRBJ1-4, with D unclear. V was shortened by 2 bases and J by 6 bases, with 11 bases between the two germline ends. Germline CDR1 reads SGHTS; CDR2 reads YDEGEE. The CDR3 sequence is 14 residues long. CDR3 DNA sequence: TGTGCCAGCAGCTTCCGTGCGTTCGATGAAAAACTGTTTTTT. Residues: CASSFRAFDEKLFF.

V gene TRBV27 combines with J gene TRBJ1-1; D call uncertain. Germline V lookup: CDR1 MNHEY, CDR2 SMNVEV (reference sequence). Between the trimmed V and J ends, which lost 5 bases and 0 bases, there was a span of 7 bases. The CDR3 runs to 13 residues. CDR3 nucleotide sequence: TGTGCCAGCAGTCTCCAGATGAACACTGAAGCTTTCTTT. Translated: CASSLQMNTEAFF.

This chain links TRBV6-1 with TRBJ2-5, with TRBD2 as a possible D gene (6 bases). The CDR3 is 16 amino acids. V shed 3 bases and J shed 0 bases, with 14 bases lying between them. Germline-derived CDR1 and CDR2 are MNHNS and SASEGT. In nucleotides, the CDR3 is TGTGCCAGCAGTGAGGGGTGGAGGGTAAACCAAGAGACCCAGTACTTC. It yields the protein CASSEGWRVNQETQYF.

This clone was seen just once. This chain connects TRBV7-9 to TRBJ2-7; TRBD1 matches at 9 bases. In germline, CDR1 is SEHNR, CDR2 FQNEAQ (reference sequence). The CDR3 runs to 16 residues. Trimming at V came to 1 base and at J to 2 bases, leaving 6 bases not matched to a gene. The chain's CDR3 is CASSLVTGGSPYEQYF. CDR3 bases: TGTGCCAGCAGCTTAGTGACAGGGGGATCCCCCTACGAGCAGTACTTC.

This clone has only a few counts. The chain combines TRBV2 with TRBJ1-2, with D hard to call. The CDR3 has 13 residues. Trimming removed 4 bases at V and 4 bases at J, with 10 bases between. Germline CDR1 SNHLY, CDR2 FYNNEI. The CDR3: CASSVGSAYGYTF. In DNA, the CDR3 is TGTGCCAGCAGTGTGGGCTCGGCCTATGGCTACACCTTC.

The rearrangement joins TRBV5-5 to TRBJ2-7; TRBD1 or TRBD2 may be the D gene (6 bases each). In germline, CDR1 is SGHKS, CDR2 YYEKEE (reference sequence). The CDR3 sequence is 15 residues long. V shed 5 bases and J shed 4 bases, with 19 bases lying between them. DNA of the CDR3: TGTGCCAGCAGTCTAACACAGGAAGGGGGGTACGAGCAGTACTTC. Its translation is CASSLTQEGGYEQYF.

The chain has TRBV19 and TRBJ2-7; D ambiguous. Germline V gene sequence: CDR1 LNHDA, CDR2 SQIVND (reference sequence). Trimming removed 4 bases at V and 3 bases at J, with 4 bases between. This CDR3 has 11 amino acids. CDR3 coding DNA: TGTGCCAGTAGTAGCAGCTACGAGCAGTACTTC. Amino acid sequence: CASSSSYEQYF. The whole variable domain, remainder taken from reference TRBV19 and TRBJ2-7, is DGGITQSPKYLFRKEGQNVTLSCEQNLNHDAMYWYRQDPGQGLRLIYYSQIVNDFQKGDIAEGYSVSREKKESFPLTVTSAQKNPTAFYLCASSSSYEQYFGPGTRLTVT.

The chain couples TRBV28 to TRBJ1-1; D possibly corresponds to TRBD1 (6 bases). Germline lookup yields CDR1 MDHEN and CDR2 SYDVKM. This CDR3 has 15 residues. The ends were cut back, 1 base at V and 0 bases at J, with 9 bases in the middle. The CDR3 DNA reads TGTGCCAGCAGTTTATCTACAGGGATGAACACTGAAGCTTTCTTT. Its protein product is CASSLSTGMNTEAFF.

J is TRBJ1-3 and V is TRBV27, with a possible D match to TRBD1 (6 bases). From germline, CDR1 is MNHEY and CDR2 SMNVEV (reference sequence). There are 13 residues in the CDR3. The V end lost 6 bases, the J end lost 4 bases, and 10 bases lay between the germline ends. CDR3 protein: CASSFDRGNTIYF. DNA for the CDR3: TGTGCCAGCAGCTTTGACAGGGGAAACACCATATATTTT.

V usage is TRBV7-9 and J usage is TRBJ2-7; D unclear. V lost 5 bases, J lost 6 bases, and 11 bases lay in between. The CDR3 sequence is 12 residues long. CDR1 SEHNR and CDR2 FQNEAQ come from the germline V gene (reference sequence). The CDR3 loop reads CASSPPGSEQYF. The CDR3 bases are TGTGCCAGCAGCCCCCCGGGCTCCGAGCAGTACTTC.

This clone is a singleton in its sample. The gene calls are TRBV27 and TRBJ2-3; 7 nucleotides agree with TRBD1. V lost 3 bases and J lost 2; bases outside the gene matches: 5. CDR1 MNHEY and CDR2 SMNVEV come from the germline V gene (reference sequence). CDR3 size: 15 residues. The CDR3 nucleotides read TGTGCCAGCAGTTTTCGACAGGGTAACACAGATACGCAGTATTTT. It yields the protein CASSFRQGNTDTQYF.

The chain links TRBV13 to TRBJ2-7; 7 positions agree with TRBD1. The germline V gene encodes CDR1 PRHDT and CDR2 FYEKMQ (reference sequence). CDR3 length: 14 residues. With V trimmed by 3 bases and J by 4 bases, 6 bases remained unmatched. In DNA form, the CDR3 reads TGTGCCAGCAGCTTCGGGACAGATGGATACGAGCAGTACTTC. This encodes CASSFGTDGYEQYF.

The rearrangement joins TRBV7-2 to TRBJ2-5, with D unresolved. Germline V lookup: CDR1 SGHTA, CDR2 FQGNSA. The CDR3 extends over 12 amino acids. V lost 5 bases, J lost 5 bases, and 9 bases lay in between. The CDR3 DNA reads TGTGCCAGCAGCCGGCCAAGGGAGACCCAGTACTTC. It is translated as CASSRPRETQYF.

The chain joins TRBV5-4 to TRBJ1-2; 7 nucleotides line up with TRBD1. Germline CDR1 SGHNT, CDR2 YYREEE (reference sequence). V trimming: 2 bases; J trimming: 8 bases; junction bases outside the gene matches: 12. The CDR3 is 15 amino acids. The CDR3, as DNA: TGTGCCAGCAGCTTATTACAGACAGGGCCTGTGGGCTACACCTTC. It yields the protein CASSLLQTGPVGYTF. Together with reference TRBV5-4 and TRBJ1-2, the CDR3 gives the full variable domain: ETGVTQSPTHLIKTRGQQVTLRCSSQSGHNTVSWYQQALGQGPQFIFQYYREEENGRGNFPPRFSGLQFPNYSSELNVNALELDDSALYLCASSLLQTGPVGYTFGSGTRLTVV.

The chain employs TRBV27 and TRBJ2-1; 13 bases are shared with TRBD2. The CDR3 extends over 17 amino acids. The germline CDR1 and CDR2 sequences are MNHEY and SMNVEV (reference sequence). The J segment lost 7 bases and the V segment lost 4 bases, leaving 10 bases of the junction unmatched. The CDR3 DNA reads TGTGCCAGCAGTTCCTCGACTAGCGGGAGGCCCGGGAATGAGCAGTTCTTC. Translated, it gives CASSSSTSGRPGNEQFF.